This T cell receptor beta chain was identified during a study of CD8+CD57+ T cells in acquired aplastic anemia. Study results and limitations: Patients shared just under 30 CD8+ CDR3 sequences with controls.

Patients chosen for sequencing had CD8+CD57+ cells that had expanded, as shown by flow cytometry. Details on this clonotype: Its specificity is not known.

The study profiled TCR beta VDJ and CDR3 using genomic DNA as template. One entry per CDR3 protein, called by TCRdb with MiXCR from the reads. Counted here are 150,000 to 200,000 distinct CDR3 sequences, approximately 52% occurring once; the ten biggest clones make up more than 1.5%. The germline gives CDR1 LNHNV, CDR2 YYDKDF (reference sequence). V was shortened by 1 base and J by 6 bases, with 10 bases between the two germline ends. The CDR3 extends over 13 amino acids. The rearrangement uses TRBV15 and TRBJ2-7; the D call may be TRBD1 or TRBD2 (5 bases each). This sequence was found in a human donor with aplastic anemia. Sequencing used sorted CD4+, CD8+, or CD8+CD57+ T cells (not recorded which) from PBMCs. The CDR3 loop is CATSRVSGAEQYF. CDR3 coding DNA: TGTGCCACCAGCAGAGTATCCGGGGCCGAGCAGTACTTC.